This T cell receptor beta chain was recovered during a study of CD4 T cells in relation to SARS-CoV-2 and coronaviruses. Notes on the study in general: Crossreactive clones expanded significantly less to SARS-CoV-2 than monoreactive clones.

The CDR3 extends over 12 amino acids. V shed 4 bases, J shed 8 bases, and the junction held 2 bases outside the gene matches. Before the COVID-19 pandemic, during about 2011-2019, CD4+ T cells were taken from unexposed donors. CD4+ T cells were isolated from the cells after less than 13 days of culture. A note on this clone: Its antigen is not known.

TCRdb's copy holds only in-frame clones and misses some; the assay was immunoSEQ multiplex PCR. The table has roughly 18,000 clones, approximately 81% seen once; the top ten hold roughly 11%. J is TRBJ1-2 and V is TRBV12-3 or TRBV12-4; 9 bases map to TRBD1. What was sequenced was CD4+ T cells from PBMCs, cultured in vitro. The receptor's source is a human donor in good health. The CDR3 DNA is TGTGCCAGCAGTTGGACAGGGGACGGCTACACCTTC. As protein: CASSWTGDGYTF.